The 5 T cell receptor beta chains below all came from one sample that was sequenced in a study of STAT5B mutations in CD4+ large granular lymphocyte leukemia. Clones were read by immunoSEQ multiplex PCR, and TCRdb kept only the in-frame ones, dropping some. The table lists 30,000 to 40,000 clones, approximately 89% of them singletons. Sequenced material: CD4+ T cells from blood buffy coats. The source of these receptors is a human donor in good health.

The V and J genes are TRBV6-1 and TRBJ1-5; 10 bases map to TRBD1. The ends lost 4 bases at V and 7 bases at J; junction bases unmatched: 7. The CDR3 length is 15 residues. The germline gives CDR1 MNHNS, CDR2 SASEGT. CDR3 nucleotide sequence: TGTGCCAGCAGTGGACAGGGGGCGCGGGACCAGCCCCAGCATTTT. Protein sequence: CASSGQGARDQPQHF.

This CDR3 is CASSQDRRETQYF. In nucleotides, the CDR3 is TGCGCCAGCAGCCAAGATAGGAGAGAGACCCAGTACTTC. This rearrangement joins TRBV4-3 to TRBJ2-5; D uncertain. Germline CDR1 LGHNA, CDR2 YSLEER. V was shortened by 0 bases and J by 4 bases, with 6 bases between the two germline ends. This CDR3 has 13 amino acids.

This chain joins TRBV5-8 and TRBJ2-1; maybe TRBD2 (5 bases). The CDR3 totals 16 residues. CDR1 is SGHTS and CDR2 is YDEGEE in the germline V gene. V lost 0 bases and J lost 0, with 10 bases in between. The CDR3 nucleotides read TGTGCCAGCAGCTTGGGTAGCGCGATCTCCTACAATGAGCAGTTCTTC. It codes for CASSLGSAISYNEQFF.

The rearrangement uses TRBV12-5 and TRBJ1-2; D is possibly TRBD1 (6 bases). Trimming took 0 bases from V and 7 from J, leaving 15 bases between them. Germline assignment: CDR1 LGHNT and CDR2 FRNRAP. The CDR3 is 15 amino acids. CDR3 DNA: TGTGCTAGTGGTTTGGTATTGGCGGGGGGCGCTGGCTACACCTTC. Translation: CASGLVLAGGAGYTF.

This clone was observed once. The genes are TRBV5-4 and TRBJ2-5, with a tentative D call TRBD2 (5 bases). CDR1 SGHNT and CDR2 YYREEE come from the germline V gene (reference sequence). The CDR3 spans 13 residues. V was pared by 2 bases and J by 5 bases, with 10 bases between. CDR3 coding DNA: TGTGCCAGCAGCTTTACTAGTCGGGAGACCCAGTACTTC. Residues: CASSFTSRETQYF.